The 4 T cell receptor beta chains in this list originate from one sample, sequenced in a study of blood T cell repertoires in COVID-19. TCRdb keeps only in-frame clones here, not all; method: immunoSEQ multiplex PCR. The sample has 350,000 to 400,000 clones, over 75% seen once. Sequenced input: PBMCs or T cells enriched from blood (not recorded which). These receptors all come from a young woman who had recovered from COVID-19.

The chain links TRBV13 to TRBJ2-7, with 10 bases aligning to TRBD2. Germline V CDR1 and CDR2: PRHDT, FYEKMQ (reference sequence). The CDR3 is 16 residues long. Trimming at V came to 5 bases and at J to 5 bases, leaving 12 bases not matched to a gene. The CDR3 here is CASSPSSLAGVHEQYF. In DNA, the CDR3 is TGTGCCAGCAGCCCCAGCAGCCTAGCGGGGGTGCACGAGCAGTACTTC.

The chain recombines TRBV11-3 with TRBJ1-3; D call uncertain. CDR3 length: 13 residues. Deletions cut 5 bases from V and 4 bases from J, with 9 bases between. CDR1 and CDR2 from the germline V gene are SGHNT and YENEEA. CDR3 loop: CASSLNSGNTIYF. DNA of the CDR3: TGTGCCAGCAGCCTTAATTCGGGAAACACCATATATTTT.

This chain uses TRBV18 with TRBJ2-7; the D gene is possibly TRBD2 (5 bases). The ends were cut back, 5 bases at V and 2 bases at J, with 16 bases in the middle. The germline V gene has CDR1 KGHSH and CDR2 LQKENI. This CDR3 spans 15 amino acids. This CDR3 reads CASSYRITSAYEQYF. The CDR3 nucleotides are TGTGCCAGCTCATATAGAATAACTAGTGCCTACGAGCAGTACTTC.

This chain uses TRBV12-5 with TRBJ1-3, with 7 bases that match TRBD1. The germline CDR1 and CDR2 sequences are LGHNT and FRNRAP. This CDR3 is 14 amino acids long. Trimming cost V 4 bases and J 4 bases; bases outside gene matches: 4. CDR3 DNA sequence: TGTGCTAGTGGTTGGGCGACAGGGGGAAACACCATATATTTT. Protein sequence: CASGWATGGNTIYF.